This TCR beta chain appears in the sequencing data of a study of cytomegalovirus exposure and HLA in healthy donors. About the study: T cells numbering around 190 million yielded more than 100 million unique TCR beta sequences in an earlier analysis. Some 85 million unique TCRs from HLA-typed donors were held in an early data release. General study findings and limits: Based on reports, TCR beta sequences accurately predicted HLA-A and HLA-B alleles for most subjects. Some V segments, including TRBV6-2 and TRBV6-3, were excluded as indistinguishable.

The study ran its PCR with 60 Vbeta and 13 Jbeta primers. TCRdb keeps only in-frame clones here, not all; method: immunoSEQ multiplex PCR. Of approximately 160,000 clones detected, approximately 71% appear once; the ten largest clones hold around 4.5%. A word on this clone: No antigen is known for it. Other DNA sequences within the sample encode an identical CDR3.

Trimming shortened V by 6 bases and J by 8 bases, and 13 bases separated the two germline ends. This CDR3 comprises 11 residues. Germline V gives CDR1 DFQATT, CDR2 SNEGSKA (reference sequence). The clonotype originates from a woman between 18 and 29 years old in good health and CMV-seropositive. The chain employs TRBV20-1 and TRBJ1-1, with D perhaps matching TRBD1 (6 bases). The specimen sequenced was PBMCs. The CDR3 here is CSAPWGREAFF. The CDR3 nucleotides are TGCAGTGCCCCCTGGGGGCGCGAAGCTTTCTTT.